This entry is about one T cell receptor beta chain. Antigen unknown. The germline gives CDR1 SQVTM, CDR2 ANQGSEA. The V end was cut by 7 bases, the J end by 7 bases, with 13 bases between. The CDR3 spans 12 residues. This sample stems from a study of CD8+CD57+ T cells in acquired aplastic anemia. Overall study: Roughly 3.1 ug was the average amount of DNA from sorted CD4+ and CD8+ cells. The study, taken as a whole, reports: In common between the patients and the controls were twenty-nine CD8+ CDR3 sequences.

It was genomic DNA that served as the template for profiling TCR beta VDJ and CDR3. One entry per CDR3 protein, called by TCRdb with MiXCR from the reads. The sample shows about 190,000 distinct CDR3 sequences, less than 65% of them seen only once. V and J are TRBV29-1 and TRBJ1-4, with TRBD1 as a possible D gene (6 bases). The source of this sequence is a human donor in good health, serving as a control. The sample taken for sequencing was sorted CD4+, CD8+, or CD8+CD57+ T cells (not recorded which) from PBMCs. The CDR3 DNA reads as TGCAGCGCTGGGGGCGGGAGTGAAAAACTGTTTTTT. Translated, it gives CSAGGGSEKLFF.